This T cell receptor beta chain was retrieved from a study of cytomegalovirus exposure and HLA in healthy donors (dated 2017 in TCRdb). Describing the broader study: The 550 to 750 repertoires of the first cohort and the roughly 110 validation repertoires were produced on the same platform, according to a later analysis. The study aimed to test whether cataloging public T cell receptors could reveal signatures of past pathogen exposure. Along with the approximately 600-subject first cohort, a separate validation cohort of 120 different subjects was used. The study combined high-throughput TCR immunosequencing, statistical association of individual TCRs with disease status, and machine learning to predict cytomegalovirus infection status.

Beyond this particular receptor, the publication reports: While some public TCRs were present in many individuals, most TCR sequences turned up only very rarely across donors. Of the cluster scores, 90% to 95% were above 0 in a later analysis, which found that TCRs clustered in the first cohort also tended to co-occur in the 120 validation repertoires. In the study, around 160 TCR beta chains were listed as associated with cytomegalovirus. In vitro tests confirmed that a few of the cytomegalovirus-associated TCR beta chains recognize cytomegalovirus antigens. All 120 repertoires were used to score co-occurrence in the validation cohort in a later analysis, because that analysis had no HLA typing for the cohort. The classifier was reported to diagnose cytomegalovirus status with high specificity and sensitivity in both the original cohort and the validation cohort. It was suggested by the authors that the approach could potentially be generalized to other disease states and immunological phenotypes.

Separate from the roughly 650-subject first cohort, the validation cohort of about 110 subjects was the group to which the donors belonged. Receptors were amplified or captured by the immunoSEQ multiplex PCR assay. Regarding the original processing steps: A statistical classification framework was developed to diagnose cytomegalovirus status using the catalog of TCR beta chain sequences. TCRdb carries this immuneACCESS record with in-frame sequences only. Its versions omit some clonotypes, under half of them owing to an unresolved V gene in the studies checked, with the rest unexplained. V, J and clone size were drawn from that table, and D and trimming were deduced from the DNA. The sample table records about 78,000 clones; less than 96% of these occur just once. The leading ten clones occupy 1.5% to 2% of the sample. The table lists this clone with a count of one. The antigen it binds to is not known. Per-nucleotide qualities are absent, and no much larger clonotype sits a single base away.

From the cysteine up to the phenylalanine, the CDR3 has a length of 16 residues. The DNA shown is the 48-base CDR3, in frame from base 1. The trim is 4 bases for V and 9 bases for J, with a gap of 22 bases between the germline ends. The germline V gene specifies MGHRA as CDR1 and YSYEKL as CDR2. The sample comprised PBMCs. The origin of this receptor is a man aged 18 to 30 in good health and CMV-seropositive. In this chain, TRBV4-1 is recombined with TRBJ2-4; a weak D assignment points to TRBD1 (5 bases agree). The CDR3 is CASSPTAGQGRGIQYF. The DNA sequence follows: TGCGCCAGCAGCCCGACCGCCGGTCAGGGAAGGGGCATTCAGTACTTC.